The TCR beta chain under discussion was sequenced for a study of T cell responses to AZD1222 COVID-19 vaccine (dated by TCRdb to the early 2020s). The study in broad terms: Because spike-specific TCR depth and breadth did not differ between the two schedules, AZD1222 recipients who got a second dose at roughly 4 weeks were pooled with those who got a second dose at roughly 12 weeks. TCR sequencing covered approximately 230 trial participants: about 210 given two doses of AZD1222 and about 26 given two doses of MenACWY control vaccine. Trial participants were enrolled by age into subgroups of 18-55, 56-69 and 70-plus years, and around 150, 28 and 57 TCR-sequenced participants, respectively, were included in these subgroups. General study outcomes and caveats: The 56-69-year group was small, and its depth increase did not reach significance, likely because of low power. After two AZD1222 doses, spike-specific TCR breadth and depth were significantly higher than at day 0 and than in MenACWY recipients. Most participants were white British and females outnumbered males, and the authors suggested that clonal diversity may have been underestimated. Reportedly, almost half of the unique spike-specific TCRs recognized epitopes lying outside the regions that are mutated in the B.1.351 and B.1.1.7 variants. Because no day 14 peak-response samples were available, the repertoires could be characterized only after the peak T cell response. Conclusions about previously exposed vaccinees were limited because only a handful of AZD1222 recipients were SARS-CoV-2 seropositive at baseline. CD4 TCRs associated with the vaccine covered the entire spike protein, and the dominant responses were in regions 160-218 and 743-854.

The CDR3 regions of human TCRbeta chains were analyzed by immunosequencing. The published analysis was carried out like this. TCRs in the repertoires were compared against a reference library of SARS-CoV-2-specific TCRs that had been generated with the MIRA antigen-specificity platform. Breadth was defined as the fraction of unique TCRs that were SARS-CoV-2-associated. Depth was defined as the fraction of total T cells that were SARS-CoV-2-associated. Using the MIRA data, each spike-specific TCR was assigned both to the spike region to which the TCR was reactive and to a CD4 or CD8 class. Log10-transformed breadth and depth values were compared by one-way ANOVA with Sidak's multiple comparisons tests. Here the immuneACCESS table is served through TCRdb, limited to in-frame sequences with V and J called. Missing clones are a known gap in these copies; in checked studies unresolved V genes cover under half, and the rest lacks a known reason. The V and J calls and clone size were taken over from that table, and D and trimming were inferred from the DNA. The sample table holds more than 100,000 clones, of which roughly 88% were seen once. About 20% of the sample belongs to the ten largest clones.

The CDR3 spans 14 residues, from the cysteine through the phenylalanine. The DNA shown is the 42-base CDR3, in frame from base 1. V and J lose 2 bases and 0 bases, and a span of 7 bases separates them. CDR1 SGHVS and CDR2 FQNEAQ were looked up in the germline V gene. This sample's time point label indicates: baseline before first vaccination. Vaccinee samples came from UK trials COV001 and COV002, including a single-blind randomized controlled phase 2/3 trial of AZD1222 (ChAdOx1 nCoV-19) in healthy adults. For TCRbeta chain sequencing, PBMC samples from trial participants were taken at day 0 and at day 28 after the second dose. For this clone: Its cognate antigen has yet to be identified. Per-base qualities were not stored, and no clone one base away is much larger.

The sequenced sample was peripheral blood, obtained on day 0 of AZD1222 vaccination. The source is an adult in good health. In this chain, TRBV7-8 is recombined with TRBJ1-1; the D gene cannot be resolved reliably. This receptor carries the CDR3 CASSLRNLNTEAFF. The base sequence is TGTGCCAGCAGCTTAAGGAATCTGAACACTGAAGCTTTCTTT.